A selection of T cell receptor beta chains follows, all from one sample in a study of Graves' ophthalmopathy and Graves' hyperthyroidism. TCRdb reprocessed the multiplex PCR reads via MiXCR and lists one record per CDR3 protein. The top ten hold 11% of the sample, which has around 1.1 million distinct CDR3 sequences, 35% to 40% seen once. Sequenced input: peripheral blood or thyroid tissue (not recorded which). All receptors derive from an adult man with Graves' hyperthyroidism. CDR3s include the opening cysteine and the closing phenylalanine or tryptophan. The order of the fields is clone size, V gene, D gene, J gene, CDR3 protein, CDR3 DNA. D genes are given only for firm matches. The listing skips clone size in some rows; elsewhere it reads once, few, many or a size class.

clone_size: few
v_call: TRBV28
d_call: TRBD1
j_call: TRBJ1-1
cdr3_aa: CAIETGAVAFF
cdr3_nt: TGTGCCATCGAGACAGGGGCAGTAGCTTTCTTT

clone_size: few
v_call: TRBV28
d_call: NA
j_call: TRBJ1-2
cdr3_aa: CASRLQGFDYGYTF
cdr3_nt: TGTGCCAGCAGGCTACAGGGTTTCGACTATGGCTACACCTTC

clone_size: many
v_call: TRBV29-1
d_call: NA
j_call: TRBJ2-5
cdr3_aa: CSVSVWGETQYF
cdr3_nt: TGCAGCGTCTCCGTTTGGGGAGAGACCCAGTACTTC

clone_size: many
v_call: TRBV20-1
d_call: TRBD2
j_call: TRBJ2-5
cdr3_aa: CSAPTSGRARETQYF
cdr3_nt: TGCAGTGCACCGACTAGCGGGAGGGCTAGAGAGACCCAGTACTTC

clone_size: NA
v_call: TRBV5-4
d_call: NA
j_call: TRBJ1-2
cdr3_aa: CASSLGPQGSYYGYTF
cdr3_nt: TGTGCCAGCAGCTTGGGACCCCAGGGGTCGTACTATGGCTACACCTTC

clone_size: NA
v_call: TRBV3-1
d_call: NA
j_call: TRBJ1-1
cdr3_aa: CASSQPDRPKAFF
cdr3_nt: TGTGCCAGCAGCCAACCAGACAGGCCAAAAGCTTTCTTT

clone_size: NA
v_call: TRBV6-5
d_call: NA
j_call: TRBJ1-2
cdr3_aa: CASSEWEESYGYTF
cdr3_nt: TGTGCCAGCAGTGAATGGGAGGAAAGCTATGGCTACACCTTC

clone_size: NA
v_call: TRBV12-3/TRBV12-4
d_call: TRBD2
j_call: TRBJ2-2
cdr3_aa: CASRFSGTTVGELFF
cdr3_nt: TGTGCCAGCAGGTTTAGCGGGACTACAGTCGGGGAGCTGTTTTTT

clone_size: few
v_call: TRBV7-9
d_call: NA
j_call: TRBJ1-5
cdr3_aa: CASSLGGVSQPQHF
cdr3_nt: TGTGCCAGCAGCTTAGGGGGGGTTTCACAGCCCCAGCATTTT

clone_size: NA
v_call: TRBV20-1
d_call: TRBD1
j_call: TRBJ1-5
cdr3_aa: CSASWDRGFNQPQRF
cdr3_nt: TGCAGTGCTAGTTGGGACAGGGGATTTAATCAGCCCCAGCGTTTT

clone_size: many
v_call: TRBV20-1
d_call: NA
j_call: TRBJ2-7
cdr3_aa: CSARGTYEQYF
cdr3_nt: TGCAGTGCTCGTGGTACGTACGAGCAGTACTTC

clone_size: NA
v_call: TRBV9
d_call: TRBD2
j_call: TRBJ2-5
cdr3_aa: CASSVGLAGGAQYF
cdr3_nt: TGTGCCAGCAGCGTAGGACTAGCGGGAGGCGCTCAGTACTTC

clone_size: many
v_call: TRBV20-1
d_call: NA
j_call: TRBJ1-6
cdr3_aa: CSAPKAGSNSPLHF
cdr3_nt: TGCAGTGCTCCGAAAGCGGGATCAAATTCACCCCTCCACTTT

clone_size: NA
v_call: TRBV5-5
d_call: NA
j_call: TRBJ2-7
cdr3_aa: CASSLGVMWEQYF
cdr3_nt: TGTGCCAGCAGCTTGGGCGTTATGTGGGAGCAGTACTTC

clone_size: NA
v_call: TRBV25-1
d_call: TRBD1
j_call: TRBJ2-5
cdr3_aa: CASSAQGEETQYF
cdr3_nt: TGTGCCAGCAGTGCACAGGGGGAAGAGACCCAGTACTTC

clone_size: few
v_call: TRBV2
d_call: TRBD1
j_call: TRBJ1-2
cdr3_aa: CASRGTVGYTF
cdr3_nt: TGTGCCAGCAGGGGGACAGTTGGCTACACCTTC

clone_size: NA
v_call: TRBV12-3/TRBV12-4
d_call: TRBD1
j_call: TRBJ1-2
cdr3_aa: CASSLGQGALDGYTF
cdr3_nt: TGTGCCAGCAGTTTAGGACAGGGGGCATTGGATGGCTACACCTTC

clone_size: NA
v_call: TRBV27
d_call: NA
j_call: TRBJ2-7
cdr3_aa: CASRKVGQYEQYF
cdr3_nt: TGTGCCAGCAGAAAAGTAGGACAGTACGAGCAGTACTTC

clone_size: few
v_call: TRBV19
d_call: NA
j_call: TRBJ2-2
cdr3_aa: CASSLSDNTGELFF
cdr3_nt: TGTGCCAGTAGTCTTTCTGATAACACCGGGGAGCTGTTTTTT

clone_size: NA
v_call: TRBV10-3
d_call: TRBD1
j_call: TRBJ2-7
cdr3_aa: CATNPGTGRTYEQYF
cdr3_nt: TGTGCCACTAACCCCGGGACAGGGCGGACCTACGAGCAGTACTTC

clone_size: NA
v_call: TRBV2
d_call: TRBD1
j_call: TRBJ1-1
cdr3_aa: CASSLRQGITEAFF
cdr3_nt: TGTGCCAGCAGCCTAAGACAGGGAATCACTGAAGCTTTCTTT

clone_size: NA
v_call: TRBV24-1
d_call: NA
j_call: TRBJ2-6
cdr3_aa: CATSDPSGANVLTF
cdr3_nt: TGTGCCACCAGTGACCCCTCCGGGGCCAACGTCCTGACTTTC